The present entry profiles one T cell receptor beta chain with its context. The source of the sample is a study of response to subunit inactivated influenza vaccine. TCRdb processed the RT-PCR reads anew with MiXCR; each CDR3 protein has one entry. This sample yields about 540,000 distinct CDR3 sequences, of which around a quarter are seen a single time; 2.5% to 3% belongs to the top ten. Germline values: CDR1 DFQATT, CDR2 SNEGSKA (reference sequence). The CDR3 runs 15 residues. The ends were cut back, 1 base at V and 0 bases at J, with 12 bases in the middle. These same records also appear under a second study, on T cells expressing NK-cell markers. This second report adds: In generating TCR beta cDNA, 5'RACE template switching with UMIs was used.

The specimen was CD4+ T cells sorted from PBMCs, collected 11 to 12 days after vaccination. The receptor was derived from a man aged 50 to 60 who received an inactivated influenza vaccine. The chain carries TRBV20-1 and TRBJ1-1, with D possibly TRBD1 on 6 matching bases. Here the CDR3 reads CSARVWAGVNTEAFF. The CDR3 bases are TGCAGTGCTAGAGTTTGGGCAGGGGTGAACACTGAAGCTTTCTTT.